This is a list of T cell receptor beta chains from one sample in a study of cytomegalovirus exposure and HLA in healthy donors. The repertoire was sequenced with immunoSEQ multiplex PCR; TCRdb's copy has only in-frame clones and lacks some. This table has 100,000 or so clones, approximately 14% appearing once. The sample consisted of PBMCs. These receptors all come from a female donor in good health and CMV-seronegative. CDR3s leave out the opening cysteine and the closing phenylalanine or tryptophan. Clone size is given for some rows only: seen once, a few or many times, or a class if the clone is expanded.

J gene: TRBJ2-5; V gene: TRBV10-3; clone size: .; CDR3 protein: ASGREDQETQY
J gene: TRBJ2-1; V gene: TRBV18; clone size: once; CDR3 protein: ASSPRAPSSYNEQF
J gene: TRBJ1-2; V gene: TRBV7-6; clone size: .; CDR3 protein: ASSLRRAGSPSNYGYT
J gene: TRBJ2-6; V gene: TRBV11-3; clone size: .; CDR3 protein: ASSLGQGAGANVLT
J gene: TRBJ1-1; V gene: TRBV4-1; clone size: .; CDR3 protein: ASSRERTGVVTEAF
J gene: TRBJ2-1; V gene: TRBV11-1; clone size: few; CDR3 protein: ASSPGLAGAGNEQF
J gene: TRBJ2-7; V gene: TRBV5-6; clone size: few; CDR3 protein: ASSLGRRNEQY
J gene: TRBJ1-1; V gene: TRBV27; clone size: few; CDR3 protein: ARTGVGTEAF
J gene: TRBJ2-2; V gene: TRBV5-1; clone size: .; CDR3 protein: ASSLAVGDTGELF
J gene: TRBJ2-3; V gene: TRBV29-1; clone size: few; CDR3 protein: SVDPRGGAGDTQY
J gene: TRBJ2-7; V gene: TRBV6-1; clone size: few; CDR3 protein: ASSAWDTFSYEQY
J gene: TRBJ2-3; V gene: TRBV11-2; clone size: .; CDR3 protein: ASSATSGRTTPRDTQY
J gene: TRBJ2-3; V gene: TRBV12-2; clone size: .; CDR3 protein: ASRLETGLAGGSTDTQY
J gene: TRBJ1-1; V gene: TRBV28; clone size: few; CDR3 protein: ASSLAVARNTEAF
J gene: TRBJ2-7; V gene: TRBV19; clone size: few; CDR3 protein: ASSIPGSYEQY
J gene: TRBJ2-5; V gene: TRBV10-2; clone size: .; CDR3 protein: ASSARRQETQY
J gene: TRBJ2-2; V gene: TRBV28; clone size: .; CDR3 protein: ASSSPSGRTTGELF
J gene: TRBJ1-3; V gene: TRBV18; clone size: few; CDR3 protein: ASSPSSGGTGNTIY
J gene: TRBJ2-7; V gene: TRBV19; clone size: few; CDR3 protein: ASSIGGLTVSYEQY
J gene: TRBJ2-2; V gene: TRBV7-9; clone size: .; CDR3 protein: ASSLDGSRELF
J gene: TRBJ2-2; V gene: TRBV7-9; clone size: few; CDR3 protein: ASSLVEGTGELF
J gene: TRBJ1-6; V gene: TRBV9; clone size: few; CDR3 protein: ASSARQGNSPLH
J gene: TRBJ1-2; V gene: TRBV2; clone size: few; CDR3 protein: ASSDRVQYGYT
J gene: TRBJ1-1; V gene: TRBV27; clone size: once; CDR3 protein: ASSLSIRGRGTEAF
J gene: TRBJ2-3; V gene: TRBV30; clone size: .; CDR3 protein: AWIGGTSGGTDAQY
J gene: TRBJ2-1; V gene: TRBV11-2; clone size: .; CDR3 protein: ASSLDRGGGNEQF
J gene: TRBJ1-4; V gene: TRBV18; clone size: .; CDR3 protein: ASSSQGRREKLF
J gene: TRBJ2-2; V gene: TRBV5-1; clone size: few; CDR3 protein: ASTWDTNTGELF
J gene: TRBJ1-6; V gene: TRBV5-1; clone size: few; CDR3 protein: ASSMGDQGGNSPLH
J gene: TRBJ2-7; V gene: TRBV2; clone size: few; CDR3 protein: ASGSTPSYEQY
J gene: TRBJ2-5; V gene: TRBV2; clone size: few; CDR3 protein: ASSDEVAGVAVFQETQY
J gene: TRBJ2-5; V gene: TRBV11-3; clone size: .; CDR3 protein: ASSLSSGGETQY
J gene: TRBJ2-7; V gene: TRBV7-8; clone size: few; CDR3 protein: ASSKQSYEQY
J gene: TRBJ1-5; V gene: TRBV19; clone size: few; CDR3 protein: ASSSPGRISNQPQH
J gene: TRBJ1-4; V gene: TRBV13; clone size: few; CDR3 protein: ASSPTLFGATNEKLF
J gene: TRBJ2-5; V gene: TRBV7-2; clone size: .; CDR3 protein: ASSLLAVRAYNFQETQY
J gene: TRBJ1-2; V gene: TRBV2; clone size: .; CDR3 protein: ASHQFLLGGGRGYT
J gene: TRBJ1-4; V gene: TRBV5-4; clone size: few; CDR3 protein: ASGVRGEKLF
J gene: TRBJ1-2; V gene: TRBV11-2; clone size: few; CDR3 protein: ASSPSGQGDYGYT
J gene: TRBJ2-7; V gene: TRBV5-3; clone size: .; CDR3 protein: ARSPIAGGPYEQY
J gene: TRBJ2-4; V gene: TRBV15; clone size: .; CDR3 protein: ATSSLTSRGKNIQY
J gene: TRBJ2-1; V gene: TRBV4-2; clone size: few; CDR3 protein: ASSPSGRGNNEQF
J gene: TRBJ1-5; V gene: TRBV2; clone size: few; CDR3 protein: ASSEARADDQPQH
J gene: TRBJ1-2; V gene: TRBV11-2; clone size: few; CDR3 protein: ASSPRTGINYGYT
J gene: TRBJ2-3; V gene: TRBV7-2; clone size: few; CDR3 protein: ASSPYTDTQY
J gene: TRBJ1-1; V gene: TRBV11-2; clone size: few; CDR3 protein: ASSFGVGTEAF